The 30 T cell receptor beta chains reported below all come from one sample, sequenced in a study of blood T cell repertoires in COVID-19. Assay used: immunoSEQ multiplex PCR; TCRdb lists only in-frame clones, some missing. The sample includes under 200,000 clones, around 84% seen only once; the top ten take 5.5% to 8%. The specimen sequenced was peripheral blood. These receptors were collected from a man aged 50-60 years with active or convalescent COVID-19.

Written as DNA, the CDR3 is TGTGCCAGTTCCGGGACAGGGGCGCGTGGCTACACCTTC. It codes for CASSGTGARGYTF. The chain uses TRBV5-4 and TRBJ1-2; 10 nucleotides agree with TRBD1. V lost 8 bases to trimming and J lost 7 bases; unmatched junction nucleotides: 8. This CDR3 has 13 residues. Germline CDR1 and CDR2: SGHNT and YYREEE (reference sequence).

The chain carries TRBV27 and TRBJ2-1, with 12 bases lining up with TRBD2. The CDR3 length is 15 residues. Germline lookup yields CDR1 MNHEY and CDR2 SMNVEV (reference sequence). The trim removed 5 bases at V and 7 bases at J, leaving 6 bases unmatched. The CDR3 is CASSLLAGGGNEQFF. The CDR3 DNA reads as TGTGCCAGCAGTCTACTAGCGGGGGGAGGGAATGAGCAGTTCTTC.

The chain joins TRBV11-1 to TRBJ1-2; D might be TRBD1 (5 bases). In germline, CDR1 is SGHAT, CDR2 FQDESV (reference sequence). Trimming pared 2 bases from V and 8 bases from J, leaving 12 bases between. The CDR3 has 13 residues. CDR3: CASSLIQGGGYTF. The CDR3 region has the DNA TGTGCCAGCAGCTTAATCCAGGGCGGCGGCTACACCTTC.

The V call is TRBV7-6, the J call TRBJ1-6; no clear D. V dropped 7 bases and J dropped 4 bases, with 8 bases sitting between them. CDR1 is SGHVS, CDR2 FNYEAQ, per germline. CDR3 length: 13 amino acids. The CDR3 nucleotides read TGTGCCAGCAACCGAGGTTATAATTCACCCCTCCACTTT. Translating gives CASNRGYNSPLHF.

The rearrangement links TRBV6-5 to TRBJ2-1, with D maybe TRBD2 (7 bases). The length of the CDR3 is 15 residues. CDR1 is MNHEY and CDR2 is SVGAGI in the germline V gene. Trimming shortened V by 1 base and J by 3 bases, and 10 bases separated the two germline ends. The CDR3, as DNA: TGTGCCAGCAGTTACTTCGGGGGGCTCTACAATGAGCAGTTCTTC. It codes for CASSYFGGLYNEQFF.

The CDR3 protein is CARLPGQGANQPQHF. In DNA, the CDR3 is TGTGCCAGACTTCCGGGACAGGGGGCCAATCAGCCCCAGCATTTT. This chain joins TRBV5-5 and TRBJ1-5, with 12 bases fitting TRBD1. Germline V gene sequence: CDR1 SGHKS, CDR2 YYEKEE (reference sequence). CDR3 length: 15 residues. V was pared by 8 bases and J by 3 bases, with 6 bases of the junction left unmatched.

This clone was seen once. The V gene is TRBV7-2, the J gene TRBJ2-7; TRBD1 might be the D (5 bases). The V gene's germline CDR1 is SGHTA and CDR2 FQGNSA. Trimming cost V 3 bases and J 3 bases, with 9 bases left between them. This CDR3 has 13 residues. In nucleotides, the CDR3 is TGTGCCAGCAGCTTCGGCAGGGTCTACGAGCAGTACTTC. Protein product: CASSFGRVYEQYF.

The J gene is TRBJ1-5, the V gene TRBV19; 7 bases match TRBD1. Germline CDR1 reads LNHDA; CDR2 reads SQIVND (reference sequence). The CDR3 runs 17 residues. J gave up 2 bases and V 4 bases, and 11 bases lay outside the gene matches. CDR3 DNA sequence: TGTGCCAGTAGTACCCGACAGGGTTTCGGAGGCAATCAGCCCCAGCATTTT. Protein sequence: CASSTRQGFGGNQPQHF.

The chain uses TRBV15 and TRBJ2-3; 13 positions agree with TRBD2. The J segment lost 4 bases and the V segment lost 5 bases, leaving 6 bases of the junction unmatched. Germline CDR1 and CDR2: LNHNV and YYDKDF (reference sequence). The CDR3 spans 16 residues. The CDR3 coding sequence is TGTGCCACCAGCGGAAGACTAGCGGGGGGCCCAGATACGCAGTATTTT. Its protein is CATSGRLAGGPDTQYF.

The chain combines TRBV6-1 with TRBJ1-2; D remains unclear. Germline loops: CDR1 MNHNS, CDR2 SASEGT. V lost 1 base and J 10 bases, leaving 13 bases between the germline ends. The CDR3 runs 13 residues. CDR3 nucleotides: TGTGCCAGCAGTGAAGATGGGAGGAGAACCTACACCTTC. This encodes CASSEDGRRTYTF.

This chain uses TRBV24-1 with TRBJ1-5, with 8 positions matching TRBD1. J was trimmed by 1 base and V by 8 bases; bases with no gene match: 9. The CDR3 is 16 amino acids. The germline CDR1 and CDR2 sequences are KGHDR and SFDVKD. The CDR3 reads CATTSRDRGSNQPQHF. CDR3 bases: TGTGCCACCACTTCACGCGACAGGGGCAGCAATCAGCCCCAGCATTTT.

The rearrangement uses TRBV4-2 and TRBJ1-1; the match to TRBD1 covers 8 bases. Germline trimming cut 4 bases from V and 1 base from J; bases unmatched to any gene: 2. Germline values: CDR1 LGHNA, CDR2 YNFKEQ. The CDR3 loop spans 14 amino acids. The CDR3 is CASSRDRGNTEAFF. CDR3 DNA: TGTGCCAGCAGCCGCGACAGGGGGAACACTGAAGCTTTCTTT.

The J gene is TRBJ1-4, the V gene TRBV19; no clear D gene. V lost 4 bases and J lost 4, with 13 bases in between. Germline CDR1 LNHDA, CDR2 SQIVND (reference sequence). CDR3 size: 15 residues. The CDR3 DNA reads as TGTGCCAGTAGTACACGAGTGGGCCTTAATGAAAAACTGTTTTTT. Residues: CASSTRVGLNEKLFF.

The V call is TRBV21-1, the J call TRBJ2-2; the D call of TRBD1 is as the table states it, not checked on the DNA. TRBV21-1 is a recognized pseudogene. The CDR3 covers 17 residues. The chain's CDR3 is CASSARAGRVFVGELFF. DNA for the CDR3: TGTGCCAGCAGCGCCCGGGCAGGGCGAGTATTCGTCGGGGAGCTGTTTTTT.

In regard to this clone: The CDR3 carries no conserved terminal phenylalanine or tryptophan, so it likely arises from a read error. Because the CDR3's place on the DNA is in doubt, the DNA is left out and the CDR3 is given as listed by TCRdb. This chain links TRBV21-1 with TRBJ1-1. TRBV21-1 is a pseudogene locus. The CDR3 is 9 residues long, ends included. CDR3 sequence reads: CASSNPGGL.

This sequence joins TRBV4-1 and TRBJ1-1, with 9 bases fitting TRBD1. Trimming at V came to 3 bases and at J to 6 bases, leaving 8 bases not matched to a gene. This CDR3 region has 15 residues. The germline gives CDR1 MGHRA, CDR2 YSYEKL. The CDR3 sequence: CASSQGGQGRAEAFF. The CDR3 coding sequence is TGCGCCAGCAGCCAGGGGGGACAGGGAAGGGCTGAAGCTTTCTTT.

V gene TRBV7-9 combines with J gene TRBJ1-4; weak D call: TRBD1 (5 bases). This CDR3 spans 13 amino acids. Germline V CDR1 and CDR2: SEHNR, FQNEAQ (reference sequence). Between the trimmed V and J ends, which lost 7 bases and 5 bases, there was a span of 11 bases. CDR3 in amino acids: CASTGTPNEKLFF. DNA of the CDR3: TGTGCCAGCACTGGGACTCCAAATGAAAAACTGTTTTTT.

The chain carries TRBV11-2 and TRBJ2-7, with 8 bases matching TRBD2. J was trimmed by 2 bases and V by 1 base; bases with no gene match: 1. CDR1 and CDR2 from the germline V gene are SGHAT and FQNNGV. The CDR3 is made up of 14 amino acids. In DNA form, the CDR3 reads TGTGCCAGCAGCTTAGTAGCGGGAACCTACGAGCAGTACTTC. Encoded protein: CASSLVAGTYEQYF.

This clone showed up just a few times. This rearrangement joins TRBV7-2 to TRBJ2-7, with a possible D match to TRBD2 (6 bases). The CDR3 is 15 amino acids. V was shortened by 1 base and J by 2 bases, with 12 bases between the two germline ends. Germline V gene data show CDR1 as SGHTA and CDR2 as FQGNSA. The CDR3 is CASSLVGGQAYEQYF. The CDR3 nucleotides read TGTGCCAGCAGCTTAGTCGGAGGGCAAGCCTACGAGCAGTACTTC.

This clone was seen only once. V usage is TRBV27 and J usage is TRBJ2-7, with D perhaps matching TRBD2 (6 bases). Per the germline V gene, CDR1 is MNHEY and CDR2 is SMNVEV (reference sequence). The CDR3 is 13 amino acids. V lost 0 bases and J lost 9, with 12 bases in between. CDR3 nucleotide sequence: TGTGCCAGCAGTTTATCTGGACTAATCCCGCAGTACTTC. Residues: CASSLSGLIPQYF.

The count of this clone is one. This chain links TRBV7-6 with TRBJ2-5; 7 nucleotides agree with TRBD1. Germline lookup yields CDR1 SGHVS and CDR2 FNYEAQ. This CDR3 has 16 amino acids. The V segment lost 5 bases and the J segment 4 bases; nucleotides outside the gene matches: 13. CDR3 sequence: CASSRTGAVFSETQYF. The CDR3 DNA reads TGTGCCAGCAGCCGAACAGGGGCAGTCTTCTCAGAGACCCAGTACTTC.

The V call is TRBV2, the J call TRBJ1-4, with TRBD1 identical over 9 bases. The J segment lost 8 bases and the V segment lost 5 bases, leaving 6 bases of the junction unmatched. The CDR3 runs 14 residues. Germline CDR1 reads SNHLY; CDR2 reads FYNNEI. CDR3 sequence (DNA): TGTGCCAGCAGTTCCGACAGGGGGGAAGAAAAACTGTTTTTT. This translates into CASSSDRGEEKLFF.

J is TRBJ2-2 and V is TRBV21-1; the D call in the table, TRBD1, was not verified against the DNA. TRBV21-1 is a pseudogene. The CDR3 loop spans 17 amino acids. DNA of the CDR3: TGTGCCAGCAGCAAAGCGAGCAGGGGGCCGCGTGCCGGGGAGCTGTTTTTT. Protein sequence: CASSKASRGPRAGELFF.

The rearrangement uses TRBV28 and TRBJ2-7, with a possible D match to TRBD2 (6 bases). The germline V and J ends were trimmed by 5 bases and 2 bases, with 13 bases remaining between them. The CDR3 totals 14 residues. CDR1 and CDR2 from the germline V gene are MDHEN and SYDVKM. This CDR3 is CASSPSEGTYEQYF. As DNA, the CDR3 is TGTGCCAGCAGTCCCTCGGAGGGAACCTACGAGCAGTACTTC.

The V call is TRBV12-3 or TRBV12-4, the J call TRBJ2-1; tentative D call: TRBD2 (5 bases). The CDR3 has 13 residues. V lost 2 bases and J 7 bases, leaving 9 bases between the germline ends. The CDR3 DNA is TGTGCCAGCAGTTTATTTACGGGGAATGAGCAGTTCTTC. Its translation is CASSLFTGNEQFF.

The chain combines TRBV9 with TRBJ2-7, with 9 bases aligning to TRBD1. This CDR3 region has 15 residues. J was trimmed by 6 bases and V by 4 bases; bases with no gene match: 11. Per the germline V gene, CDR1 is SGDLS and CDR2 is YYNGEE. The DNA for the CDR3 is TGTGCCAGCAGCCCCCTCCCCGGGACAGGGAGCGAGCAGTACTTC. Amino acids: CASSPLPGTGSEQYF.

This chain connects TRBV16 to TRBJ1-6; D is unresolved. The CDR3 consists of 16 residues. Trimming took off 0 bases at V and 0 bases at J, with 6 bases between the two ends. The germline CDR1 and CDR2 sequences are KGHSY and FQNENV. CDR3 residues: CASSQSGSSYNSPLHF. CDR3 coding DNA: TGTGCCAGCAGCCAATCGGGGAGCTCCTATAATTCACCCCTCCACTTT.

The rearrangement links TRBV7-2 to TRBJ2-2, with TRBD1 matching over 8 bases. Germline assignment: CDR1 SGHTA and CDR2 FQGNSA. Unmatched junction bases numbered 3, after V lost 3 bases and J lost 9 bases. The CDR3 spans 13 residues. CDR3 in amino acids: CASSLTGAWELFF. The CDR3 nucleotides read TGTGCCAGCAGCTTGACAGGGGCCTGGGAGCTGTTTTTT.

This chain uses TRBV19 with TRBJ2-5, with D perhaps TRBD2 (6 bases). The CDR3 totals 14 residues. Germline V lookup: CDR1 LNHDA, CDR2 SQIVND (reference sequence). V lost 2 bases and J 3 bases, leaving 10 bases between the germline ends. The DNA of the CDR3 is TGTGCCAGTAGTATAAGCGGAGGGAAAGAGACCCAGTACTTC. Translated: CASSISGGKETQYF.

The gene calls are TRBV6-6 and TRBJ1-5; a weak D match, TRBD1 (5 bases). Germline V gene data show CDR1 as MNHNY and CDR2 as SVGAGI (reference sequence). Trimming cost V 6 bases and J 3 bases, with 12 bases left between them. The CDR3 is 14 amino acids. CDR3 nucleotides: TGTGCCAGCAGCCAGACAGACCCCAATCAGCCCCAGCATTTT. Protein product: CASSQTDPNQPQHF.